The 4 T cell receptor beta chains in this list originate from one sample, sequenced in a study of T cell responses to AZD1222 COVID-19 vaccine. Assay used: immunoSEQ multiplex PCR; TCRdb lists only in-frame clones, some missing. The sample has some 150,000 clones; about nine tenths are singletons. Sequencing used peripheral blood, obtained on day 0 of AZD1222 vaccination. The receptors originated from an adult in good health.

This clone was seen a single time. V gene TRBV9 combines with J gene TRBJ1-1, with D unresolved. The CDR3 extends over 13 amino acids. V dropped 4 bases and J dropped 3 bases, with 10 bases sitting between them. Germline values: CDR1 SGDLS, CDR2 YYNGEE. The chain's CDR3 is CASSSNTYTEAFF. The DNA for the CDR3 is TGTGCCAGCAGCTCGAACACCTACACTGAAGCTTTCTTT.

This chain joins TRBV3-1 (or the pseudogene TRBV3-2) and TRBJ2-1; no clear D. Trimming took off 0 bases at V and 6 bases at J, with 12 bases between the two ends. Germline V lookup: CDR1 LGHDT, CDR2 YNNKEL (reference sequence). The CDR3 totals 15 residues. This chain's CDR3 is CASSQDRGYTNEQFF. CDR3 in DNA: TGTGCCAGCAGCCAAGATCGTGGGTACACCAATGAGCAGTTCTTC.

J is TRBJ1-1 and V is TRBV19; possibly TRBD1 for D (5 bases). This CDR3 region has 11 residues. V lost 8 bases, J lost 4 bases, and 8 bases lay in between. CDR1 and CDR2 from the germline V gene are LNHDA and SQIVND (reference sequence). The CDR3 nucleotides read TGTGCCAGTGGGGACTTCACTGAAGCTTTCTTT. The encoded protein is CASGDFTEAFF.

The V and J genes are TRBV11-2 and TRBJ2-3; D is perhaps TRBD1 (5 bases). Trimming cost V 4 bases and J 0 bases, with 11 bases left between them. The CDR3 loop spans 15 amino acids. CDR1 and CDR2 (germline): SGHAT, FQNNGV. The CDR3 DNA is TGTGCCAGCAGCTCGTTAGGGGTTAGCACAGATACGCAGTATTTT. Amino acid sequence: CASSSLGVSTDTQYF.